This T cell receptor beta chain was captured in a study of tumour-infiltrating T cells in Burkitt lymphoma. Study-wide background: Productive clonality predicted overall and progression-free survival.

The germline V gene has CDR1 LGHNT and CDR2 FRNRAP. V shed 6 bases and J shed 6 bases, with 21 bases lying between them. There are 15 residues in the CDR3. TCRdb's table, derived via immunoSEQ multiplex PCR, lists solely in-frame clones and lacks some. The sample includes roughly 1,700 clones, approximately 63% of them seen just once. The sequenced material came from tumor tissue. The sequence was obtained from a human donor with diffuse large B-cell lymphoma. The chain recombines TRBV12-5 with TRBJ2-7, with a possible D match to TRBD1 (5 bases). CDR3 residues: CASGPPSQGTGEQYF. CDR3 DNA sequence: TGTGCTAGTGGCCCCCCTTCGCAGGGAACGGGCGAGCAGTACTTC.